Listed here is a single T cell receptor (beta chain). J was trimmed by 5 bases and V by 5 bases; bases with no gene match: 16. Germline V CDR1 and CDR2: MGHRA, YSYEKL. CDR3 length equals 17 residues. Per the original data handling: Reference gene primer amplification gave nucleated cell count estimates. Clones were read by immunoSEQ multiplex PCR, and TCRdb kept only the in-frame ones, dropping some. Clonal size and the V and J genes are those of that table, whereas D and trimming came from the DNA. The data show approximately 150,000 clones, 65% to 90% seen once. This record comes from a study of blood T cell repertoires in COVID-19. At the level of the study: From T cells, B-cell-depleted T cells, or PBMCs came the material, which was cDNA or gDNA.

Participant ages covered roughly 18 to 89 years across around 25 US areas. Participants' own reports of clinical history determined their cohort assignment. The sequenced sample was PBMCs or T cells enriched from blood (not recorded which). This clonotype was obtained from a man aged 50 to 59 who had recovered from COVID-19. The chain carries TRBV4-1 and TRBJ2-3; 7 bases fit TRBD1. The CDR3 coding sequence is TGCGCCAGCAGCGACTCCACGGGACAGCAGTTGCGAGATACGCAGTATTTT. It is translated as CASSDSTGQQLRDTQYF.